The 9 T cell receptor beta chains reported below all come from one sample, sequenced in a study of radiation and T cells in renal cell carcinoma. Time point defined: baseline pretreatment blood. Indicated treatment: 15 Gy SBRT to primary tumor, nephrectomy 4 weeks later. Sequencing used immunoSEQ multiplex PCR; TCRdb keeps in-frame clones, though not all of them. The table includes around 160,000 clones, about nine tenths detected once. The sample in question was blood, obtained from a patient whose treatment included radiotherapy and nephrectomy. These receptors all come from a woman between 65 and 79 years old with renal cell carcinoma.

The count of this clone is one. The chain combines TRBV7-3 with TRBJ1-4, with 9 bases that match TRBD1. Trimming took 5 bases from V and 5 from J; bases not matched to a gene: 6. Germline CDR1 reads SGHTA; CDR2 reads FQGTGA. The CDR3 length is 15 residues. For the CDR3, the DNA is TGTGCCAGCAGCAAAACAGGGGGCCCGAATGAAAAACTGTTTTTT. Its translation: CASSKTGGPNEKLFF.

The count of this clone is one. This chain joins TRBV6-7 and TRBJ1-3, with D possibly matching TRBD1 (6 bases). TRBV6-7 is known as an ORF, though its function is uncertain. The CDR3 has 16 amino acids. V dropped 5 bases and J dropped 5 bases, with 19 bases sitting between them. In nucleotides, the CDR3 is TGTGCCAGCAGTCAAGGGTTGGGACATCTAAGAAACACCATATATTTT. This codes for CASSQGLGHLRNTIYF.

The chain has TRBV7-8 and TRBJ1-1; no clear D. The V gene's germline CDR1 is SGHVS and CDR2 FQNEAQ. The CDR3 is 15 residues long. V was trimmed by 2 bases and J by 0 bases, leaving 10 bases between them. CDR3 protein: CASSLLINMNTEAFF. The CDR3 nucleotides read TGTGCCAGCAGCTTACTGATTAACATGAACACTGAAGCTTTCTTT.

CDR3 loop: CASSGGGFGGGTGTGELFF. The CDR3 DNA follows: TGTGCCAGCAGCGGAGGCGGATTCGGGGGTGGGACAGGCACCGGGGAGCTGTTTTTT. The chain couples TRBV5-4 to TRBJ2-2, with 8 bases that match TRBD1. Germline V gives CDR1 SGHNT, CDR2 YYREEE (reference sequence). The CDR3 spans 19 residues. V lost 4 bases and J lost 4; bases outside the gene matches: 18.

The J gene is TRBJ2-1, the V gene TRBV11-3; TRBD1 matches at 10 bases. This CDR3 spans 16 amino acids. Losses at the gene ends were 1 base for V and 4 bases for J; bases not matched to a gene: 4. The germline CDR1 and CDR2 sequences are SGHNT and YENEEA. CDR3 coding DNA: TGTGCCAGCAGCTTAGCGCCGGGACAGGGGTACAATGAGCAGTTCTTC. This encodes CASSLAPGQGYNEQFF.

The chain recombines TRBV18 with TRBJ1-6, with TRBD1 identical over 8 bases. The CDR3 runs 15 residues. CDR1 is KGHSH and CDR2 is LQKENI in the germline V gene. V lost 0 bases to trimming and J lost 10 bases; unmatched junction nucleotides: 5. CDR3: CASSPPTGDGSPLHF. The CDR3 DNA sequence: TGTGCCAGCTCACCACCGACAGGGGACGGATCACCCCTCCACTTT.

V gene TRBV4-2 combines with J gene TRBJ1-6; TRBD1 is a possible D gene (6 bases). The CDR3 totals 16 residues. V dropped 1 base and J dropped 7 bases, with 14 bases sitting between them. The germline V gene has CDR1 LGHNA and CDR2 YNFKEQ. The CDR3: CASSQVQGLRNSPLHF. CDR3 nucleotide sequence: TGTGCCAGCAGCCAAGTACAGGGTTTGAGAAATTCACCCCTCCACTTT.

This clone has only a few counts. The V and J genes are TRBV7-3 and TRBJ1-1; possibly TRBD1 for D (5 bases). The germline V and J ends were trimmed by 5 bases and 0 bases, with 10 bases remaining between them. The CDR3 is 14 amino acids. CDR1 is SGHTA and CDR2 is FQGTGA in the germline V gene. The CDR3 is CASSGAEMNTEAFF. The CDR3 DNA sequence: TGTGCCAGCAGCGGGGCCGAAATGAACACTGAAGCTTTCTTT.

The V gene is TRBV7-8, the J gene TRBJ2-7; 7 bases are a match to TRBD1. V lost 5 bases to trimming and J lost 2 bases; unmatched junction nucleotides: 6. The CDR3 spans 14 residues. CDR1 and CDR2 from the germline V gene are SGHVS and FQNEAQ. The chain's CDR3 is CASSARQGAYEQYF. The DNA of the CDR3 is TGTGCCAGCAGCGCACGACAGGGCGCCTACGAGCAGTACTTC.